Listed below are T cell receptor beta chains from one sample, sequenced in a study of shared clonotypes between healthy human individuals. The protocol was immunoSEQ multiplex PCR, while the TCRdb copy is restricted to in-frame clones and leaves out a portion. The sample gives millions of clones, 90% to 95% of which show up once; under 0.15% is in the top ten. The source material was naive CD4+ T cells sorted from blood. The receptors originated from a man younger than 35 in good health. Both conserved end residues are part of each CDR3.

TRBV4-2	TRBJ1-6	CASSLGLSNSPLHF
TRBV6-6	TRBJ1-2	CASSVRGRYDGYTF
TRBV6-6	TRBJ2-7	CASSYPGTGGEQYF
TRBV5-6	TRBJ1-3	CASSLRSGLYMDTIYF
TRBV30	TRBJ2-2	CAWSIQGNGELFF
TRBV27	TRBJ2-2	CASSVSAPGELFF
TRBV10-2	TRBJ2-7	CASSEFNRVALSDEQYF
TRBV5-1	TRBJ2-5	CASSPGTSGVQETQYF
TRBV10-3	TRBJ2-7	CAISDARTYEQYF
TRBV2	TRBJ1-5	CASREGQGNQPQHF
TRBV7-9	TRBJ2-7	CASSWVTGSSGEQYF
TRBV30	TRBJ1-1	CAWSGQLNTEAFF
TRBV5-5	TRBJ2-7	CASSRDISYEQYF
TRBV10-3	TRBJ1-3	CAISEGARSGNTIYF
TRBV28	TRBJ2-5	CASSFPSGGEPRGETQYF
TRBV30	TRBJ2-5	CAWSVRRGQETQYF
TRBV5-1	TRBJ1-1	CASSTFPTGTGVVQREAFF
TRBV5-1	TRBJ2-1	CASSLGSEIGNEQFF
TRBV6-1	TRBJ2-1	CASSSRTDNEQFF
TRBV18	TRBJ1-2	CASSQGVESYGYTF
TRBV19	TRBJ2-2	CASRYGLAADTGELFF
TRBV4-3	TRBJ2-6	CASSKNTGSGANVLTF
TRBV5-1	TRBJ1-2	CASSIDSYGYTF
TRBV5-1	TRBJ2-7	CASSRTGSSYEQYF
TRBV6-6	TRBJ1-4	CASSPGTFNEKLFF
TRBV10-2	TRBJ2-5	CAPWIQETQYF
TRBV4-1	TRBJ1-5	CASSHVSLAGTANSGNQPQHF
TRBV2	TRBJ1-1	CASNANYRTFF
TRBV6-1	TRBJ2-3	CASRTSGTDTQYF
TRBV18	TRBJ2-7	CASSASGGAYEQYF
TRBV6-6	TRBJ2-3	CALGGNTDTQYF
TRBV11-2	TRBJ2-3	CASSSILAGVSTDTQYF
TRBV5-1	TRBJ2-1	CASRPSGYSYNEQFF
TRBV29-1	TRBJ2-1	CSITSLAEQFF
TRBV5-1	TRBJ2-3	CASSSQAGGTDTQYF
TRBV6-5	TRBJ2-7	CASSYGLPRDEQYF
TRBV2	TRBJ2-7	CASRRGFDEQYF
TRBV11-3	TRBJ1-2	CASSFAGGDRSNYGYTF
TRBV4-3	TRBJ1-1	CASSQRQGATEAFF
TRBV21-1	TRBJ1-6	CASSKGTGTDNSPLHF
TRBV18	TRBJ1-3	CASSPKTGDGGNTIYF
TRBV5-4	TRBJ2-7	CASSLGRGRYEQYF
TRBV18	TRBJ2-7	CASSPLSAGAPYEQYF
TRBV6-1	TRBJ1-1	CASSERRGQRVMNTEAFF
TRBV5-4	TRBJ2-3	CASSTEAVPDTQYF
TRBV2	TRBJ2-3	CASSSSGGFDTQYF
TRBV11-2	TRBJ2-1	CASSLDRVERFF
TRBV29-1	TRBJ1-2	CSVEDRRGGYTF
TRBV5-4	TRBJ1-2	CASSLVDRTNYGYTF
TRBV7-3	TRBJ2-5	CASSPTDAKGETQYF
TRBV5-1	TRBJ1-4	CASSTVLAGKIEKLFF
TRBV30	TRBJ2-7	CAWSLGDPRYEQYF
TRBV28	TRBJ1-5	CASTRRVAQPQHF
TRBV5-1	TRBJ2-3	CASSSASGGTDTQYF
TRBV6-5	TRBJ2-7	CASSYAAAYEQYF